These 16 T cell receptor beta chains share one sample of origin, sequenced in a study of T cell repertoires in cytomegalovirus infection. Via MiXCR, TCRdb re-called the reads, giving one row per CDR3 protein. Of hundreds of thousands of distinct CDR3 sequences listed, 20% to 25% are singletons. Sample: CD8+ T cells from PBMCs. These receptors were obtained from a human donor in good health (CMV status not recorded). Some clones in this sample may be carry-over from other donors' samples.

The rearrangement uses TRBV6-6 and TRBJ2-7; 7 bases map to TRBD1. V dropped 7 bases and J dropped 2; count of bases not matched to a gene: 5. Germline loops: CDR1 MNHNY, CDR2 SVGAGI (reference sequence). The length of the CDR3 is 13 residues. CDR3 coding DNA: TGTGCCAGCAATCGGGACAGACCCTACGAGCAGTACTTC. It is translated as CASNRDRPYEQYF.

The rearrangement links TRBV4-1 to TRBJ1-6; 7 nucleotides match TRBD1. The CDR3 extends over 16 amino acids. Germline loops: CDR1 MGHRA, CDR2 YSYEKL. The trim removed 0 bases at V and 4 bases at J, leaving 3 bases unmatched. The CDR3 protein is CASSQDWGQYNSPLHF. DNA of the CDR3: TGCGCCAGCAGCCAAGATTGGGGACAGTATAATTCACCCCTCCACTTT.

Many counts were recorded for this clonotype. The genes are TRBV5-4 and TRBJ2-7; 14 bases agree with TRBD2. Germline V gene sequence: CDR1 SGHNT, CDR2 YYREEE (reference sequence). CDR3 length equals 15 residues. J was trimmed by 0 bases and V by 4 bases; bases with no gene match: 0. Here the CDR3 reads CASSGTSGSSYEQYF. In DNA, the CDR3 is TGTGCCAGCAGCGGGACTAGCGGGAGCTCCTACGAGCAGTACTTC.

V is TRBV12-3 or TRBV12-4 and J is TRBJ2-1; D possibly corresponds to TRBD2 (6 bases). The V and J ends lost 3 bases and 14 bases respectively, with 14 bases between them. The CDR3 consists of 12 residues. In DNA form, the CDR3 reads TGTGCCAGCAGTTTTTCTCCCAGGGAGGAGTTCTTC. Its translation: CASSFSPREEFF.

This clonotype turned up a few times. The chain combines TRBV20-1 with TRBJ1-2; no definite D call. V lost 5 bases and J 4 bases, leaving 14 bases between the germline ends. The length of the CDR3 is 13 residues. The germline gives CDR1 DFQATT, CDR2 SNEGSKA (reference sequence). The CDR3 region has the DNA TGCAGTGCTGTCCGGCTAGCAGGCTATGGCTACACCTTC. This sequence encodes CSAVRLAGYGYTF.

This rearrangement joins TRBV20-1 to TRBJ2-5; no clear D. With 4 bases removed from V and 7 bases from J, the gap between germline ends came to 19 bases. The CDR3 is 14 residues long. Germline loops: CDR1 DFQATT, CDR2 SNEGSKA (reference sequence). The DNA for the CDR3 is TGCAGTGCTAAAGAGACACTCCGACCGGGGACCCAGTACTTC. Translated, it gives CSAKETLRPGTQYF.

This clonotype came up many times. The chain couples TRBV7-8 to TRBJ1-3; D is unresolved. This CDR3 has 15 amino acids. V was pared by 5 bases and J by 2 bases, with 13 bases between. The V gene's germline CDR1 is SGHVS and CDR2 FQNEAQ. The CDR3 loop is CASSPGESPGNTIYF. Written as DNA, the CDR3 is TGTGCCAGCAGCCCGGGAGAATCTCCTGGAAACACCATATATTTT.

This clonotype turned up a few times. The rearrangement joins TRBV12-3 or TRBV12-4 to TRBJ2-1, with 7 bases lining up with TRBD2. Trimming cost V 4 bases and J 8 bases; bases outside gene matches: 5. The CDR3 sequence is 13 residues long. CDR3: CASSSGLDDEQFF. The CDR3 DNA sequence: TGTGCCAGCAGTTCCGGACTAGACGATGAGCAGTTCTTC.

This clonotype was seen a few times. The CDR3 DNA sequence: TGTGCCAGCAGTTACTCGATTACAGGCAACTATGGCTACACCTTC. It yields the protein CASSYSITGNYGYTF. The V call is TRBV6-2 or TRBV6-3, the J call TRBJ1-2; D perhaps matches TRBD1 (5 bases). V gave up 0 bases and J gave up 2 bases, with 10 bases separating them. The CDR3 covers 15 residues. Germline loops: CDR1 MNHEY, CDR2 SVGEGT.

The chain is built from TRBV7-4 and TRBJ2-1, with TRBD2 matching over 12 bases. The germline V gene has CDR1 SGHVT and CDR2 SQSDAQ. Trimming took 6 bases from V and 1 from J; bases not matched to a gene: 7. The CDR3 is 17 residues long. CDR3 sequence reads: CASRLHLAGGSYNEQFF. The CDR3 bases are TGTGCCAGCAGGCTACACCTAGCGGGGGGGTCCTACAATGAGCAGTTCTTC.

The V call is TRBV6-1, the J call TRBJ2-4; 8 positions match TRBD2. Germline V CDR1 and CDR2: MNHNS, SASEGT. With V trimmed by 5 bases and J by 6 bases, 18 bases remained unmatched. The CDR3 has 18 residues. CDR3 nucleotide sequence: TGTGCCAGCAGTTATGGGGCCGGGGGGGGGCGCTTCGGAAACATTCAGTACTTC. It translates to CASSYGAGGGRFGNIQYF.

This clonotype showed up many times. The chain uses TRBV28 and TRBJ1-6; D ambiguous. Trimming took 3 bases from V and 8 from J, leaving 8 bases between them. Germline-derived CDR1 and CDR2 are MDHEN and SYDVKM. There are 13 residues in the CDR3. The CDR3 loop reads CASSLGSHSPLHF. The CDR3 DNA sequence: TGTGCCAGCAGTTTGGGCAGTCATTCACCCCTCCACTTT.

Ten or more counts support this clonotype. The chain has TRBV7-2 and TRBJ1-1; D is perhaps TRBD1 (6 bases). Germline CDR1 and CDR2: SGHTA and FQGNSA. This CDR3 contains 14 residues. The ends were cut back, 6 bases at V and 1 base at J, with 12 bases in the middle. This CDR3 reads CASRETGPNTEAFF. CDR3 nucleotide sequence: TGTGCCAGCAGGGAAACAGGGCCGAACACTGAAGCTTTCTTT.

In regard to this clonotype: This CDR3 fails to terminate in the conserved phenylalanine or tryptophan, so it likely reflects a read error. J is TRBJ2-3 and V is TRBV7-6, with TRBD1 matching 9 bases. The CDR3 runs to 16 residues. The V gene's germline CDR1 is SGHVS and CDR2 FNYEAQ. The V segment lost 6 bases and the J segment 3 bases; nucleotides outside the gene matches: 10. The CDR3 sequence: CASSYSGTGKTDTQYS. The CDR3 DNA reads TGTGCCAGCAGTTACTCCGGGACAGGGAAAACAGATACGCAGTATTCT.

This clonotype was picked up many times. The chain couples TRBV7-6 to TRBJ1-2; the D is unclear. In germline, CDR1 is SGHVS, CDR2 FNYEAQ. The CDR3 extends over 11 amino acids. V shed 2 bases and J shed 9 bases, with 7 bases lying between them. Here the CDR3 reads CASSLSGSYTF. The CDR3, as DNA: TGTGCCAGCAGCTTAAGCGGTAGCTACACCTTC.

The chain carries TRBV20-1 and TRBJ2-7; no clear D gene. V lost 8 bases to trimming and J lost 1 base, with 21 bases between them. This CDR3 comprises 15 residues. From germline, CDR1 is DFQATT and CDR2 SNEGSKA (reference sequence). DNA of the CDR3: TGCAGTACTTCTAATCCGTACAGCTTGTCCTACGAGCAGTACTTC. This codes for CSTSNPYSLSYEQYF.